What follows describes a single TCR beta chain. The antigen remains undetermined. These data belong to a study of vaccination and CD4 T cells after COVID-19. Treatment reported: approximately nine-day PBMC culture with coronavirus spike peptide pools or control peptides (ViraFEST assay). The germline CDR1 and CDR2 sequences are DFQATT and SNEGSKA (reference sequence). The V and J ends lost 1 base and 8 bases, in that order; junction bases with no gene match: 6. The CDR3 is 14 amino acids. Sequencing of cultured CD4+ T cell DNA used the Oncomine TCR Beta short-read assay. One entry per CDR3 protein, called by TCRdb with MiXCR from the PCR reads. The sample holds some 20,000 distinct CDR3 sequences, around a quarter seen once.

Sequenced material: cultured CD4+ T cells from blood. This TCR came from a human donor with COVID-19. The V and J genes are TRBV20-1 and TRBJ1-3, with 9 bases identical to TRBD1. The CDR3 coding sequence is TGCAGTGCTAGAGTCAGGACAGGGGAAGACACCATATATTTT. Its protein product is CSARVRTGEDTIYF.